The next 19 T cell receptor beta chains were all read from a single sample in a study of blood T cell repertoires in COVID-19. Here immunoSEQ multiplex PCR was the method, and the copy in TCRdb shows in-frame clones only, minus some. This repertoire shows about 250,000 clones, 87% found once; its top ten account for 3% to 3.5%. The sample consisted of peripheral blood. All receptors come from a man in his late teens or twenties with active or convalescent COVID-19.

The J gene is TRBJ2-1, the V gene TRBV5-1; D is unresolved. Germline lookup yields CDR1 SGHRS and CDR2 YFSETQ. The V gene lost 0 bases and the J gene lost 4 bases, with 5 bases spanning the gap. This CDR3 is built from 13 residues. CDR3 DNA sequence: TGCGCCAGCAGCTTGGACAGATACAATGAGCAGTTCTTC. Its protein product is CASSLDRYNEQFF. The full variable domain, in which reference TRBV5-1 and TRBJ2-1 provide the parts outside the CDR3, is KAGVTQTPRYLIKTRGQQVTLSCSPISGHRSVSWYQQTPGQGLQFLFEYFSETQRNKGNFPGRFSGRQFSNSRSEMNVSTLELGDSALYLCASSLDRYNEQFFGPGTRLTVL.

CDR3 coding DNA: TGTGCCAGCAGCCTTACACCGGGACTAGCGGGAGGGATCACAGATACGCAGTATTTT. It encodes CASSLTPGLAGGITDTQYF. The rearrangement uses TRBV7-2 and TRBJ2-3; TRBD2 aligns across 16 bases. After removal of 5 bases from V and 2 bases from J, the junction contained 10 bases not matched to a gene. The CDR3 totals 19 residues. Germline assignment: CDR1 SGHTA and CDR2 FQGNSA. The full variable domain, its missing parts supplied by reference TRBV7-2 and TRBJ2-3, is GAGVSQSPSNKVTEKGKDVELRCDPISGHTALYWYRQSLGQGLEFLIYFQGNSAPDKSGLPSDRFSAERTGGSVSTLTIQRTQQEDSAVYLCASSLTPGLAGGITDTQYFGPGTRLTVL.

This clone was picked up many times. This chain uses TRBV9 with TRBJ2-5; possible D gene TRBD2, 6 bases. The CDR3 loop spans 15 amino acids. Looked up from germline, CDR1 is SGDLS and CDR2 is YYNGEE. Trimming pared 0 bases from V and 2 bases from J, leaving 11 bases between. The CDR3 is CASSVGNGRQETQYF. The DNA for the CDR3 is TGTGCCAGCAGCGTAGGTAATGGGAGGCAAGAGACCCAGTACTTC. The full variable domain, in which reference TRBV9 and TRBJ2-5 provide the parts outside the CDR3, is DSGVTQTPKHLITATGQRVTLRCSPRSGDLSVYWYQQSLDQGLQFLIQYYNGEERAKGNILERFSAQQFPDLHSELNLSSLELGDSALYFCASSVGNGRQETQYFGPGTRLLVL.

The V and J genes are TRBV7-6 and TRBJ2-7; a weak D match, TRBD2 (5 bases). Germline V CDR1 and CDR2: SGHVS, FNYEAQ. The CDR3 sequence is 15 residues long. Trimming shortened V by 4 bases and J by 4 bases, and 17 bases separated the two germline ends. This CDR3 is CASSSPLTGVYEQYF. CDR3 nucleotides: TGTGCCAGCAGCTCCCCGCTAACCGGGGTATACGAGCAGTACTTC.

CDR3 coding DNA: TGTGCCAGCAGCCCGACAGGGGATAATTCACCCCTCCACTTT. Encoded protein: CASSPTGDNSPLHF. V usage is TRBV7-9 and J usage is TRBJ1-6; 8 nucleotides agree with TRBD1. The CDR3 is 14 residues long. The germline gives CDR1 SEHNR, CDR2 FQNEAQ (reference sequence). V was pared by 5 bases and J by 5 bases, with 2 bases of the junction left unmatched.

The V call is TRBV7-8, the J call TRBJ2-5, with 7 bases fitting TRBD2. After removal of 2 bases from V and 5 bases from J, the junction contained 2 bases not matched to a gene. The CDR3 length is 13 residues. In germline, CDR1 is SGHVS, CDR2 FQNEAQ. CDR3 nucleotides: TGTGCCAGCAGCTTATACGGGAGGGAGACCCAGTACTTC. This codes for CASSLYGRETQYF.

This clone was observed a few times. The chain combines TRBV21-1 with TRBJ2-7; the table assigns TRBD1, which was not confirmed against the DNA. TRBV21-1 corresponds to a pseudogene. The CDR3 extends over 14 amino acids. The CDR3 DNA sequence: TGTGCCAGCAGCAAAACGGGACACTCCTACGAGCAGTACTTC. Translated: CASSKTGHSYEQYF.

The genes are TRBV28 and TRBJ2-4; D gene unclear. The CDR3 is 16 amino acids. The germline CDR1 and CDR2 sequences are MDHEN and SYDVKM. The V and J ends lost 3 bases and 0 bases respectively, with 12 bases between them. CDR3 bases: TGTGCCAGCAGTTTCATCGGTAGCTTAGCCAAAAACATTCAGTACTTC. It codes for CASSFIGSLAKNIQYF.

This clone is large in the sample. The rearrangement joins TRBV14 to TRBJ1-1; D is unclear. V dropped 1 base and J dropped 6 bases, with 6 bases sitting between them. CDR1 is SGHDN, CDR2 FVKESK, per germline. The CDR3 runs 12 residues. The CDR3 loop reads CASSQGLPEAFF. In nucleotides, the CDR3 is TGTGCCAGCAGCCAAGGTCTCCCTGAAGCTTTCTTT.

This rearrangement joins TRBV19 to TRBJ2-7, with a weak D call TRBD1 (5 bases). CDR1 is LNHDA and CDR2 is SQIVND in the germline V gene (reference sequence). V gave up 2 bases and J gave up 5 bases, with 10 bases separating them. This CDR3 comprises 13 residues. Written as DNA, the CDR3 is TGTGCCAGTAGTATAAGGCAGGGCGACGAGCAGTACTTC. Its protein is CASSIRQGDEQYF.

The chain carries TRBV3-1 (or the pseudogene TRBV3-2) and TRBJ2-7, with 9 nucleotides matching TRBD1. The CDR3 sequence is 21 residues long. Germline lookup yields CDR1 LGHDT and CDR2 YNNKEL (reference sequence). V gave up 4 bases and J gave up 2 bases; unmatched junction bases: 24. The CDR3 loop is CASSRHRRHRGRYPKTYEQYF. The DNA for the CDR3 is TGTGCCAGCAGCCGCCACCGCCGGCACAGGGGGCGATACCCAAAAACCTACGAGCAGTACTTC.

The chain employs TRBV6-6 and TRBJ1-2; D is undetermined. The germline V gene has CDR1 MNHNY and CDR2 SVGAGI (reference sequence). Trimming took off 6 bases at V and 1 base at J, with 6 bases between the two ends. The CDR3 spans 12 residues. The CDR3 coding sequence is TGTGCCAGCAGAGTAGATAACTATGGCTACACCTTC. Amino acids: CASRVDNYGYTF.

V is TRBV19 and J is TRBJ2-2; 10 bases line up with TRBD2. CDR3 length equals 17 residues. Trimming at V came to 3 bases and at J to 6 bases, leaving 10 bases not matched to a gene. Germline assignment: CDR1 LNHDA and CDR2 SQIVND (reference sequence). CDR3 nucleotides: TGTGCCAGTAGTATTAAAGCTAGCGGGAGTTCGCCCGGGGAGCTGTTTTTT. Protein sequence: CASSIKASGSSPGELFF. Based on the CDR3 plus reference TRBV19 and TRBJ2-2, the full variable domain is DGGITQSPKYLFRKEGQNVTLSCEQNLNHDAMYWYRQDPGQGLRLIYYSQIVNDFQKGDIAEGYSVSREKKESFPLTVTSAQKNPTAFYLCASSIKASGSSPGELFFGEGSRLTVL.

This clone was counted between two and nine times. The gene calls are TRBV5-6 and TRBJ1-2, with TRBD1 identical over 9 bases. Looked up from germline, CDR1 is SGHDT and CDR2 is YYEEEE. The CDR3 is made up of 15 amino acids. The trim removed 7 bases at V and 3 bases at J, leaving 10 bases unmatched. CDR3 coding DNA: TGTGCCAGCTACCCGGGACAGGGCCCCCACTATGGCTACACCTTC. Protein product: CASYPGQGPHYGYTF.

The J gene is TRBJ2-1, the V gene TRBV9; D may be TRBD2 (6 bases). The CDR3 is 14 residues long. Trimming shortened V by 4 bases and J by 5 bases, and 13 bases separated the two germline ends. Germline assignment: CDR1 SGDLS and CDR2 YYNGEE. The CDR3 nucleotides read TGTGCCAGCAGCCCCCGCGGGGACCACAATGAGCAGTTCTTC. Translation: CASSPRGDHNEQFF.

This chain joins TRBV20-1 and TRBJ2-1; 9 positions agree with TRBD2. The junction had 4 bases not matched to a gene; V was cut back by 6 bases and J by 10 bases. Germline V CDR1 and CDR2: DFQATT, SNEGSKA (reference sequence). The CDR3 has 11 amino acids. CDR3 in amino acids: CSAIAGVEQFF. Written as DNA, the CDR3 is TGCAGTGCAATAGCGGGGGTCGAGCAGTTCTTC.

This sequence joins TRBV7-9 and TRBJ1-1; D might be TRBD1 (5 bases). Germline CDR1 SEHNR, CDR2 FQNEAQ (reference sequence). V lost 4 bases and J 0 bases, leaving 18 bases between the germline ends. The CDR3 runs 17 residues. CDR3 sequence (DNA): TGTGCCAGCAGCTCCCCTTGGGGGGGGACCATGAACACTGAAGCTTTCTTT. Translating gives CASSSPWGGTMNTEAFF.

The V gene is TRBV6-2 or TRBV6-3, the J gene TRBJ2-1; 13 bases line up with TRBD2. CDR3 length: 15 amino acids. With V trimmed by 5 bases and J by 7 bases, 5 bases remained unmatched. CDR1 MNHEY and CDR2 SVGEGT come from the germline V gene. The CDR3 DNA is TGTGCCAGCAGTACTAGCGGGGGGGCGGCAAATGAGCAGTTCTTC. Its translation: CASSTSGGAANEQFF.

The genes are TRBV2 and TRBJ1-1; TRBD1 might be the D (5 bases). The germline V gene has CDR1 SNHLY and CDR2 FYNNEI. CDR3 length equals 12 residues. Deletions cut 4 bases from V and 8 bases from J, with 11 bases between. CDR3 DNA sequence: TGTGCCAGCAGTGCGGGGGGTTCAGAAGCTTTCTTT. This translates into CASSAGGSEAFF.